The T cell receptor (beta chain) under discussion was sequenced for a study of blood T cells in healthy people across ages. This clonotype was recorded many times. The junction departs from germline at one end; a sequencing error may be responsible. The CDR3 is made up of 12 amino acids. The germline V gene has CDR1 SQVTM and CDR2 ANQGSEA. Through a sample-barcoded 5' primer and a J-beta primer mix, a second PCR was run for roughly 6 to 12 cycles. The yield of each sample was at least 2.5 million CDR3-containing paired-end reads. In TCRdb, the 5' RACE reads were re-called with MiXCR into one record per CDR3 protein. Of about 1.6 million distinct CDR3 sequences in the sample, approximately 32% were seen once.

This chain connects TRBV29-1 to TRBJ2-3; D unresolved. The sequenced sample consisted of blood. The source of this sequence is a woman aged 25 to 39 in good health. Here the CDR3 reads CSVEPGTDTQYF. CDR3 bases: TGCAGCGTTGAGCCGGGCACCGATACGCAGTATTTT.